This section outlines one T cell receptor beta chain sequence together with its context. Antigen specificity is unknown. The protocol was immunoSEQ multiplex PCR, while the TCRdb copy is restricted to in-frame clones and leaves out a portion. The sample has some 100,000 clones, about 88% seen once. The entry originates in a study of T cell responses to AZD1222 COVID-19 vaccine. Study in general: Both about-4-week and about-12-week second-dose recipients were combined.

V was shortened by 1 base and J by 14 bases, with 12 bases between the two germline ends. This CDR3 comprises 13 residues. Germline V gives CDR1 SEHNR, CDR2 FQNEAQ (reference sequence). Whole-study findings and limits: Clonal diversity may have been underestimated in mostly white British donors. Every sample of the repertoires postdated the peak T cell response.

Here the sequenced sample was peripheral blood, taken on day 0 of AZD1222 vaccination. This TCR came from an adult in good health. V and J are TRBV7-9 and TRBJ1-6; no clear D. CDR3 amino acids: CASSLEAGRALHF. As DNA, the CDR3 is TGTGCCAGCAGCTTAGAGGCGGGTAGGGCCCTCCACTTT.